A selection of T cell receptor beta chains follows, all from one sample in a study of T cells in Graves' hyperthyroidism and ophthalmopathy. One entry per CDR3 protein, called by TCRdb with MiXCR from the multiplex PCR reads. The sample holds about 600,000 distinct CDR3 sequences, about 16% seen once. The material sequenced was blood. Every receptor here comes from a woman between 40 and 55 years old with Graves' ophthalmopathy. The CDR3 runs from the conserved cysteine through the conserved F or W.

>TRBJ1-3|TRBV5-1|15
CASSLAPGWGNTIYF
>TRBJ2-7|TRBV28|13
CASASGNSYEQYF
>TRBJ1-5|TRBV7-2|13
CASSSGPNQPQHF
>TRBJ1-1|TRBV12-5|13
CASGLLVTGRAFF
>TRBJ2-3|TRBV27|16
CASSLSVWDSTDTQYF
>TRBJ2-2|TRBV7-2|15
CASSFKGGVTGELFF
>TRBJ2-7|TRBV10-3|13
CATSGTSEGEQYF
>TRBJ1-4|TRBV27|15
CASRAQGETNEKLFF
>TRBJ1-3|TRBV29-1|14
CSAVPLGPGNTIYF
>TRBJ1-1|TRBV28|14
CASSLHETRAEAFF
>TRBJ1-1|TRBV5-1|13
CASSFTLNTEAFF
>TRBJ2-7|TRBV7-8|14
CASSFVQGPYEQYF
>TRBJ2-3|TRBV5-1|15
CASSPTGSPADTQYF
>TRBJ2-6|TRBV11-2|15
CASSSLKSGANVLTF
>TRBJ2-7|TRBV24-1|15
CATSVGQGWSYEQYF
>TRBJ1-2|TRBV20-1|13
CSARVQGQDGYTF
>TRBJ2-1|TRBV5-6|16
CASSVQRDRSFREQFF
>TRBJ1-5|TRBV20-1|16
CSARDRGTVGNQPQHF
>TRBJ2-3|TRBV3-1|14
CASSQGGGTDTQYF
>TRBJ2-1|TRBV2|15
CASRESGRGMHEQFF
>TRBJ2-5|TRBV11-2|17
CASSLGLDRALWETQYF
>TRBJ2-7|TRBV2|13
CASSVPSPYEQYF
>TRBJ2-1|TRBV11-1|17
CASSLRTSGRTYNEQFF
>TRBJ2-7|TRBV7-9|12
CASSFPFAEQYF
>TRBJ1-5|TRBV20-1|14
CSAITGTGVQPQHF
>TRBJ2-7|TRBV28|15
CASSPPGEASYEQYF
>TRBJ1-1|TRBV5-5|15
CASSLADRANTEAFF
>TRBJ1-5|TRBV19|13
CASADSHNQPQHF
>TRBJ2-3|TRBV28|14
CASSTSTHTDTQYF
>TRBJ2-5|TRBV5-1|14
CASSGGRYQETQYF
>TRBJ2-7|TRBV6-1|13
CASSPTSGHEQYF
>TRBJ2-7|TRBV3-1|12
CASSKDGGQQYF
>TRBJ2-7|TRBV27|14
CASSFSGRAREQYF
>TRBJ2-2|TRBV12-3/TRBV12-4|15
CASSSQGLATGELFF
>TRBJ2-1|TRBV20-1|15
CSASLAWTANNEQFF
>TRBJ2-5|TRBV18|13
CASSTQGVETQYF
>TRBJ1-6|TRBV6-1|13
CASRTGAGSPLHF